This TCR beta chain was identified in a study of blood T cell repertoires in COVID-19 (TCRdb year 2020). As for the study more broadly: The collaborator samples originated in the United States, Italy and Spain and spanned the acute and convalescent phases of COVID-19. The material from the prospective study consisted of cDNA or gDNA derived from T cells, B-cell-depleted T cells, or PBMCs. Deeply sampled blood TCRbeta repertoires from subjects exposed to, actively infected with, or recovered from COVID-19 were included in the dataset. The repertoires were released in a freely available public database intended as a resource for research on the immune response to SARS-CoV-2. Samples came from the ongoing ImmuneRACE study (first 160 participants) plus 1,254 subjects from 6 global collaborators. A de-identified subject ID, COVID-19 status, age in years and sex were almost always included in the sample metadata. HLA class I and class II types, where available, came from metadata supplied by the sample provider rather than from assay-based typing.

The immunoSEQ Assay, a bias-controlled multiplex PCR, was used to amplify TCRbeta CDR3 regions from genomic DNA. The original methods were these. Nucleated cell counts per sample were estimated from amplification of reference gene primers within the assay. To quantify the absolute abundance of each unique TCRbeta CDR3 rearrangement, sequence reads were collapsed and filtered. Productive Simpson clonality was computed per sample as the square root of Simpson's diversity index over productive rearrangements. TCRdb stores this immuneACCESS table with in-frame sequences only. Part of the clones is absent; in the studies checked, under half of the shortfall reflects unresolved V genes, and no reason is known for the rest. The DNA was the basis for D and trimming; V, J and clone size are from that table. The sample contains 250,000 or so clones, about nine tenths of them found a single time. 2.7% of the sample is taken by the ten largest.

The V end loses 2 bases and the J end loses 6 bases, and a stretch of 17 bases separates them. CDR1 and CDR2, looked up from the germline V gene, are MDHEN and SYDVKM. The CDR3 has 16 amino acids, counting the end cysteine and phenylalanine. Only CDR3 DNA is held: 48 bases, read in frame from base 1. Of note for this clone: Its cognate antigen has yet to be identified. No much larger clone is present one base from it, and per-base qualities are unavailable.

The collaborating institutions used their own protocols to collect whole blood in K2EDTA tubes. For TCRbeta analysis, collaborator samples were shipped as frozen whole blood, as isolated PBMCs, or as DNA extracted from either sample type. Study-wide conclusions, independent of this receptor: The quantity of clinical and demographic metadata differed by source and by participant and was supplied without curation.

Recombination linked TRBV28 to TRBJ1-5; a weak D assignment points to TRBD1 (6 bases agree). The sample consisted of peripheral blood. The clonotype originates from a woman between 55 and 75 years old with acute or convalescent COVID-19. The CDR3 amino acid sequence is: CASSLIGRGRGQPQHF. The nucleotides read TGTGCCAGCAGTTTAATTGGCAGGGGAAGAGGTCAGCCCCAGCATTTT.